This T cell receptor (beta chain) was observed in a study of human T cells and chemical hapten exposure. Across the whole study: Slight volume differences across pooled libraries mainly accounted for varying per-sample TCR yields. The study's findings and limits: DPC sensitization produced no change in TCRs with frequency above 1 in 1000.

Regarding time point: pre-sensitization, week 0. The treatment: therapeutic diphenylcyclopropenone sensitization with weekly scalp DPC. Blood, whole and unfractionated, served as the source for total RNA extraction. The V and J ends lost 6 bases and 5 bases respectively, with 20 bases between them. The CDR3 runs 16 residues. Original processing notes: Individual samples carried between roughly 23,224 and 690,600 TCRs, with 85,000 to 100,000 as the median. In TCRdb, the RACE reads were re-called with MiXCR into one record per CDR3 protein. These V and J calls are TCRdb output, not the study's own analysis. The repertoire includes some 250,000 distinct CDR3 sequences, 7.5% to 9% of them detected once, and about 1.1% sits in the top ten. This clonotype was observed a few times. The antigen is unknown.

This rearrangement joins TRBV12-3 or TRBV12-4 to TRBJ2-1; D is perhaps TRBD1 (5 bases). This clonotype originated in a man between 18 and 35 years old with alopecia areata. Some clones in this sample may be carry-over from other donors' samples. Sample: whole blood, taken in connection with sensitization to the hapten diphenylcyclopropenone (DPC). The CDR3 loop reads CASSRTTEKLNNEQFF. The CDR3 region has the DNA TGTGCCAGCAGCCGGACGACAGAGAAACTAAACAATGAGCAGTTCTTC.